One and the same sample provided the 3 T cell receptor beta chains below, sequenced in a study of CD4 T cells in relation to SARS-CoV-2 and coronaviruses. The unexposed donors gave CD4+ T cells in about 2011-2018, prior to COVID-19. TCRdb keeps only in-frame clones here, not all; method: immunoSEQ multiplex PCR. The sample shows tens of thousands of clones, approximately 95% of them seen only once. The sequenced sample consisted of naive CD4+ T cells from PBMCs. Subset here: naive CD4+ T cells isolated by negative enrichment. Receptors were obtained from a human donor in good health.

The V gene is TRBV5-4, the J gene TRBJ2-1, with 14 bases identical to TRBD2. The junction had 5 bases not matched to a gene; V was cut back by 0 bases and J by 6 bases. This CDR3 is 17 amino acids long. Germline loops: CDR1 SGHNT, CDR2 YYREEE (reference sequence). The CDR3 DNA sequence: TGTGCCAGCAGCTTGGGGGGACTAGCGGGAGACGTCAATGAGCAGTTCTTC. Translating it yields CASSLGGLAGDVNEQFF.

This sequence joins TRBV18 and TRBJ2-1; 11 bases align to TRBD2. Germline CDR1 is KGHSH and CDR2 is LQKENI. This CDR3 region has 16 residues. Trimming at V came to 3 bases and at J to 5 bases, leaving 6 bases not matched to a gene. The CDR3 sequence is CASSPLGLAENNEQFF. The CDR3 DNA reads as TGTGCCAGCTCACCCCTGGGACTAGCGGAAAACAATGAGCAGTTCTTC. Variable domain in full (rest from reference TRBV18 and TRBJ2-1): NAGVMQNPRHLVRRRGQEARLRCSPMKGHSHVYWYRQLPEEGLKFMVYLQKENIIDESGMPKERFSAEFPKEGPSILRIQQVVRGDSAAYFCASSPLGLAENNEQFFGPGTRLTVL.

This chain links TRBV5-1 with TRBJ2-5, with 7 bases aligning to TRBD1. CDR1 is SGHRS and CDR2 is YFSETQ in the germline V gene. Trimming cost V 4 bases and J 2 bases; bases outside gene matches: 8. The CDR3 is 15 residues long. In DNA form, the CDR3 reads TGCGCCAGCAGCCTCTACGCGACAGGGCAAGAGACCCAGTACTTC. Its protein product is CASSLYATGQETQYF.